A selection of T cell receptor beta chains follows, all from one sample in a study of shared clonotypes between healthy human individuals. TCRdb's copy holds only in-frame clones and misses some; the assay was immunoSEQ multiplex PCR. The sample carries about 820,000 clones, almost 95% recorded once. Sequenced sample: naive CD8+ T cells sorted from blood. These receptors all come from a young man in good health. CDR3s include the opening cysteine and the closing phenylalanine or tryptophan. Fields, in order: V gene, clone size, CDR3 length, J gene, D gene, CDR3 DNA, CDR3 protein. The D gene is left open where the match is weak. Not all rows give a size; the values are once, few, many and, for expanded clones, a class.

TRBV9	once	16	TRBJ1-2	-	TGTGCCAGCAGCGTTGATAATGCGAGGGGAAGCTATGGCTACACCTTC	CASSVDNARGSYGYTF
TRBV29-1	-	18	TRBJ2-1	TRBD2	TGCAGCGTTACCGGGACTAGCGGGAGGGGGACCTCCTACAATGAGCAGTTCTTC	CSVTGTSGRGTSYNEQFF
TRBV29-1	once	17	TRBJ2-7	TRBD1	TGCAGCGTTGAAAGAGGGGACAGAACAACGAGAACCTACGAGCAGTACTTC	CSVERGDRTTRTYEQYF
TRBV7-3	-	14	TRBJ2-3	-	TGTGCCAGCAGCTTCTCTTCGTCGTCAGATACGCAGTATTTT	CASSFSSSSDTQYF
TRBV5-5	-	14	TRBJ2-5	-	TGTGCCAGCAGCCCGACGGGGTTGCAAGAGACCCAGTACTTC	CASSPTGLQETQYF
TRBV29-1	-	14	TRBJ2-1	TRBD2	TGCAGCGTGAGTGGGACTAGCGAATACAATGAGCAGTTCTTC	CSVSGTSEYNEQFF
TRBV2	-	13	TRBJ2-1	-	TGTGCCAGCAGGATCAGTGCCTACAATGAGCAGTTCTTC	CASRISAYNEQFF
TRBV11-2	-	14	TRBJ2-1	-	TGTGCCAGCAGACCATTGGCGGACTACAATGAGCAGTTCTTC	CASRPLADYNEQFF
TRBV7-9	-	12	TRBJ2-7	-	TGTGCCAGCAGGGAACAGGGTCCCGAGCAGTACTTC	CASREQGPEQYF
TRBV27	-	14	TRBJ2-2	TRBD1	TGTGCCAGCAGTTTAACGGGACAGTCCGGGGAGCTGTTTTTT	CASSLTGQSGELFF
TRBV29-1	-	13	TRBJ2-7	TRBD1	TGCAGCGTCACCCGGGACAGTTCCTACGAGCAGTACTTC	CSVTRDSSYEQYF
TRBV27	-	13	TRBJ2-7	-	TGTGCCAGCAAAGGCCCTCTTTTTCACGAGCAGTACTTC	CASKGPLFHEQYF
TRBV6-5	-	15	TRBJ2-7	TRBD2	TGTGCCAGCAGTTACGAGACTAGCGGGAGGGGCGAGCAGTACTTC	CASSYETSGRGEQYF
TRBV9	-	16	TRBJ2-3	TRBD2	TGTGCCAGCAGCCCCCTGAGCGGGAGGTACACAGATACGCAGTATTTT	CASSPLSGRYTDTQYF
TRBV4-3	-	15	TRBJ2-7	-	TGCGCCAGCAGCCAAGATATTCTAGGAGCCTACGAGCAGTACTTC	CASSQDILGAYEQYF
TRBV6-5	-	14	TRBJ1-2	-	TGTGCCAGCAGCCAGGGCGGGGCCTTCTATGGCTACACCTTC	CASSQGGAFYGYTF
TRBV6-1	-	12	TRBJ2-3	-	TGTGCCAGCAGTGAAGCTAGAGATACGCAGTATTTT	CASSEARDTQYF
TRBV19	-	18	TRBJ2-6	-	TGTGCCAGTAGTATGGGCAGGGACCCCTTCTCTGGGGCCAACGTCCTGACTTTC	CASSMGRDPFSGANVLTF
TRBV27	-	13	TRBJ1-4	-	TGTGCCAGCAGTTTGACGGGTTCTGAGGAACTGTTTTTT	CASSLTGSEELFF
TRBV7-2	-	14	TRBJ2-7	TRBD2	TGTGCCAGCAGCCTTATAGCGGGACCCTACGAGCAGTACTTC	CASSLIAGPYEQYF
TRBV4-2	-	16	TRBJ1-4	-	TGTGCCAGCAGCCCACCCATTGGGGAAGGTCTTGAAAAACTGTTTTTT	CASSPPIGEGLEKLFF
TRBV6-1	-	11	TRBJ2-7	-	TGTGCCAGCAGTGAAAGGTACGAGCAGTACTTC	CASSERYEQYF